The 32 T cell receptor beta chains presented below share a single source sample, sequenced in a study of blood T cell repertoires in COVID-19. The protocol was immunoSEQ multiplex PCR, while the TCRdb copy is restricted to in-frame clones and leaves out a portion. The repertoire holds around 330,000 clones, with roughly 90% as singletons. The source material was peripheral blood. The source is a woman aged 45-65 years with active or convalescent COVID-19.

V and J are TRBV7-9 and TRBJ1-1, with TRBD1 matching over 12 bases. CDR1 and CDR2 (germline): SEHNR, FQNEAQ (reference sequence). This CDR3 has 18 residues. J gave up 0 bases and V 6 bases, and 11 bases lay outside the gene matches. The chain's CDR3 is CASSLTGTGGPMNTEAFF. As DNA, the CDR3 is TGTGCCAGCAGTTTAACCGGGACAGGGGGCCCCATGAACACTGAAGCTTTCTTT.

V usage is TRBV27 and J usage is TRBJ1-5; D is perhaps TRBD1 (6 bases). The V end was cut by 5 bases, the J end by 1 base, with 15 bases between. The germline gives CDR1 MNHEY, CDR2 SMNVEV (reference sequence). The CDR3 spans 16 residues. CDR3: CASSPGQIISNQPQHF. CDR3 DNA sequence: TGTGCCAGCAGTCCTGGACAGATAATCAGCAATCAGCCCCAGCATTTT.

Details on this clone: A read error may account for a junction end that differs from germline. This CDR3 is also generated by other DNA sequences in the sample. This chain joins TRBV7-9 and TRBJ2-1, with 7 bases aligning to TRBD2. This CDR3 comprises 12 residues. Germline CDR1 and CDR2: SEHNR and FQNEAQ (reference sequence). CDR3 protein: CASVLADNEQFF. The DNA of the CDR3 is TGTGCCAGCGTCCTAGCGGACAATGAACAGTTCTTC.

The chain combines TRBV7-2 with TRBJ1-2; D is unclear. CDR1 and CDR2 (germline): SGHTA, FQGNSA. Trimming took 1 base from V and 7 from J, leaving 10 bases between them. The CDR3 totals 13 residues. CDR3 in amino acids: CASSLGGFSGYTF. The CDR3 DNA is TGTGCCAGCAGCTTAGGCGGTTTTAGTGGCTACACCTTC. Combining the CDR3 with reference TRBV7-2 and TRBJ1-2 gives the whole variable domain GAGVSQSPSNKVTEKGKDVELRCDPISGHTALYWYRQSLGQGLEFLIYFQGNSAPDKSGLPSDRFSAERTGGSVSTLTIQRTQQEDSAVYLCASSLGGFSGYTFGSGTRLTVV.

The chain couples TRBV12-3 or TRBV12-4 to TRBJ2-7, with 8 bases lining up with TRBD1. The V gene end was trimmed by 4 bases and the J gene end by 4 bases; junction bases not matched to a gene: 3. This CDR3 comprises 13 residues. CDR3 sequence (DNA): TGTGCCAGCAGTTCGGGACAGGTTTACGAGCAGTACTTC. Protein sequence: CASSSGQVYEQYF.

The chain couples TRBV7-9 to TRBJ2-1, with D tentatively TRBD2 (5 bases). CDR1 is SEHNR and CDR2 is FQNEAQ in the germline V gene (reference sequence). The V end lost 2 bases, the J end lost 7 bases, and 18 bases lay between the germline ends. The CDR3 covers 16 residues. DNA for the CDR3: TGTGCCAGCAGCTTACGCGGGCTCAGCTTGGGAAATGAGCAGTTCTTC. Translation gives CASSLRGLSLGNEQFF.

The chain is built from TRBV27 and TRBJ2-7; 9 bases fit TRBD1. J gave up 6 bases and V 5 bases, and 11 bases lay outside the gene matches. The length of the CDR3 is 15 residues. Per germline, CDR1 MNHEY and CDR2 SMNVEV (reference sequence). The CDR3 is CASSTNRGRPTEQYF. The CDR3 DNA is TGTGCCAGCAGTACCAACAGGGGGCGCCCGACCGAGCAGTACTTC.

The rearrangement joins TRBV18 to TRBJ2-7, with 8 nucleotides matching TRBD1. V dropped 3 bases and J dropped 3; count of bases not matched to a gene: 7. There are 15 residues in the CDR3. CDR1 is KGHSH, CDR2 LQKENI, per germline. CDR3 in amino acids: CASSPRGQDLYEQYF. The CDR3 nucleotides are TGTGCCAGCTCACCGAGGGGACAGGACCTCTACGAGCAGTACTTC.

CDR3 region: CSARGRTEAFF. CDR3 in DNA: TGCAGTGCTAGGGGGAGGACTGAAGCTTTCTTT. The genes are TRBV20-1 and TRBJ1-1; D unresolved. Trimming took 3 bases from V and 5 from J, leaving 7 bases between them. The CDR3 is 11 residues long. The germline V gene encodes CDR1 DFQATT and CDR2 SNEGSKA (reference sequence).

The rearrangement joins TRBV2 to TRBJ1-4; 9 bases match TRBD1. The CDR3 covers 16 residues. CDR1 is SNHLY, CDR2 FYNNEI, per germline. V dropped 6 bases and J dropped 0; count of bases not matched to a gene: 5. In nucleotides, the CDR3 is TGTGCCAGCAGATGGGACAGGGAAGCAACTAATGAAAAACTGTTTTTT. This codes for CASRWDREATNEKLFF.

CDR3 in DNA: TGTGCCTGGAGGGTGGGCACCGGCGGGGGCTACACCTTC. Protein product: CAWRVGTGGGYTF. The rearrangement joins TRBV30 to TRBJ1-2, with no clear D. The CDR3 spans 13 residues. Germline assignment: CDR1 GTSNPN and CDR2 SVGIG (reference sequence). The ends were cut back, 3 bases at V and 8 bases at J, with 16 bases in the middle.

The V gene is TRBV27, the J gene TRBJ2-1; 12 bases are a match to TRBD2. This CDR3 is built from 17 residues. Germline values: CDR1 MNHEY, CDR2 SMNVEV (reference sequence). The J segment lost 8 bases and the V segment lost 2 bases, leaving 10 bases of the junction unmatched. In nucleotides, the CDR3 is TGTGCCAGCAGTTTAGTTGGGACTAGCGGGTACGAAGATGAGCAGTTCTTC. It encodes CASSLVGTSGYEDEQFF.

The V and J genes are TRBV28 and TRBJ1-5; tentatively, D is TRBD1 (6 bases). From germline, CDR1 is MDHEN and CDR2 SYDVKM. V gave up 2 bases and J gave up 2 bases, with 10 bases separating them. CDR3 length: 15 amino acids. CDR3 protein: CASSLGGARNQPQHF. The CDR3 DNA reads as TGTGCCAGCAGTTTAGGGGGGGCTCGCAATCAGCCCCAGCATTTT.

The chain combines TRBV6-5 with TRBJ2-7, with 9 nucleotides matching TRBD2. CDR3 length: 15 residues. Germline CDR1 is MNHEY and CDR2 is SVGAGI. V lost 3 bases to trimming and J lost 4 bases; unmatched junction nucleotides: 7. In DNA, the CDR3 is TGTGCCAGCAGTTATACCGGGACTAGCTTGTACGAGCAGTACTTC. It codes for CASSYTGTSLYEQYF.

This sequence joins TRBV7-2 and TRBJ2-2, with a tentative D call TRBD2 (5 bases). The germline V gene has CDR1 SGHTA and CDR2 FQGNSA. Trimming shortened V by 5 bases and J by 1 base, and 14 bases separated the two germline ends. This CDR3 is 16 amino acids long. The CDR3 DNA is TGTGCCAGCAGCCGGGGTCAGCCGAGGAACACCGGGGAGCTGTTTTTT. Translation: CASSRGQPRNTGELFF. Full variable domain (outside the CDR3, taken from reference TRBV7-2 and TRBJ2-2): GAGVSQSPSNKVTEKGKDVELRCDPISGHTALYWYRQSLGQGLEFLIYFQGNSAPDKSGLPSDRFSAERTGGSVSTLTIQRTQQEDSAVYLCASSRGQPRNTGELFFGEGSRLTVL.

As concerns this clone: Other DNA sequences in this specimen translate into the identical CDR3. V gene TRBV4-3 combines with J gene TRBJ1-5, with D possibly being TRBD1 (5 bases). The CDR3 spans 14 residues. V dropped 0 bases and J dropped 6 bases, with 9 bases sitting between them. Germline lookup yields CDR1 LGHNA and CDR2 YSLEER. CDR3 bases: TGCGCCAGCAGCCAAGATTTGGGGGGTCAGCCCCAGCATTTT. Protein sequence: CASSQDLGGQPQHF.

The chain uses TRBV4-1 and TRBJ1-1; D might be TRBD1 (5 bases). The V and J ends lost 3 bases and 4 bases respectively, with 21 bases between them. This CDR3 contains 17 residues. The V gene's germline CDR1 is MGHRA and CDR2 YSYEKL. DNA for the CDR3: TGCGCCAGCAGCCACGACCTTGGGGGGGGAAGAGGCACTGAAGCTTTCTTT. Translating it yields CASSHDLGGGRGTEAFF.

This chain links TRBV18 with TRBJ2-2, with TRBD2 matching 11 bases. The J segment lost 4 bases and the V segment lost 3 bases, leaving 4 bases of the junction unmatched. CDR1 is KGHSH and CDR2 is LQKENI in the germline V gene. CDR3 size: 16 residues. This CDR3 is CASSPRTSGSTGELFF. In DNA form, the CDR3 reads TGTGCCAGCTCACCGAGGACTAGCGGGTCCACCGGGGAGCTGTTTTTT.

The chain uses TRBV27 and TRBJ2-7; 7 bases are a match to TRBD2. This CDR3 contains 18 residues. V lost 5 bases to trimming and J lost 0 bases; unmatched junction nucleotides: 16. The germline CDR1 and CDR2 sequences are MNHEY and SMNVEV (reference sequence). Written as DNA, the CDR3 is TGTGCCAGCAGTCAGCAGTTTACCGGCGGGAGCGTCTCCTACGAGCAGTACTTC. As protein: CASSQQFTGGSVSYEQYF.

The chain carries TRBV5-1 and TRBJ2-3; TRBD2 matches at 15 bases. The CDR3 extends over 17 amino acids. Germline CDR1 reads SGHRS; CDR2 reads YFSETQ. V gave up 0 bases and J gave up 2 bases; unmatched junction bases: 1. CDR3 sequence reads: CASSLGTSGGATDTQYF. The CDR3 bases are TGCGCCAGCAGCTTGGGGACTAGCGGGGGGGCCACAGATACGCAGTATTTT.

The CDR3 DNA is TGTGCCAGCAGCTCCGGGGGGTTCTCTGGAAACACCATATATTTT. As protein: CASSSGGFSGNTIYF. The chain employs TRBV7-2 and TRBJ1-3; D is possibly TRBD1 (5 bases). The CDR3 consists of 15 residues. The V gene lost 4 bases and the J gene lost 0 bases, with 10 bases spanning the gap. In germline, CDR1 is SGHTA, CDR2 FQGNSA.

The V gene is TRBV5-5, the J gene TRBJ1-2; 7 nucleotides agree with TRBD1. Germline loops: CDR1 SGHKS, CDR2 YYEKEE (reference sequence). The CDR3 spans 13 residues. Trimming took 6 bases from V and 2 from J; bases not matched to a gene: 4. CDR3 sequence: CASNPTGNYGYTF. The CDR3 bases are TGTGCCAGCAACCCGACAGGGAACTATGGCTACACCTTC. The complete variable domain, with remaining parts taken from reference TRBV5-5 and TRBJ1-2, reads DAGVTQSPTHLIKTRGQQVTLRCSPISGHKSVSWYQQVLGQGPQFIFQYYEKEERGRGNFPDRFSARQFPNYSSELNVNALLLGDSALYLCASNPTGNYGYTFGSGTRLTVV.

This rearrangement joins TRBV6-1 to TRBJ2-5; TRBD1 is a possible D gene (5 bases). The CDR3 runs to 13 residues. V was cut by 2 bases and J by 5 bases, with 9 bases left in between. Germline assignment: CDR1 MNHNS and CDR2 SASEGT. CDR3 sequence (DNA): TGTGCCAGCAGTGAACAGGGTCGGGAGACCCAGTACTTC. Protein sequence: CASSEQGRETQYF.

This chain links TRBV14 with TRBJ1-6, with TRBD1 identical over 9 bases. Germline CDR1 reads SGHDN; CDR2 reads FVKESK. The junction had 6 bases not matched to a gene; V was cut back by 0 bases and J by 9 bases. The CDR3 covers 16 residues. The CDR3 protein is CASSQEWDRAISPLHF. The CDR3 bases are TGTGCCAGCAGCCAAGAATGGGACAGGGCGATTTCACCCCTCCACTTT. Full variable domain (remainder filled in from reference TRBV14 and TRBJ1-6): EAGVTQFPSHSVIEKGQTVTLRCDPISGHDNLYWYRRVMGKEIKFLLHFVKESKQDESGMPNNRFLAERTGGTYSTLKVQPAELEDSGVYFCASSQEWDRAISPLHFGNGTRLTVT.

The chain carries TRBV7-9 and TRBJ2-1; 7 nucleotides agree with TRBD1. V lost 4 bases, J lost 9 bases, and 12 bases stayed unmatched. The CDR3 is made up of 15 amino acids. Germline V lookup: CDR1 SEHNR, CDR2 FQNEAQ (reference sequence). CDR3 DNA sequence: TGTGCCAGCAGCTCGGACAGGCGGCCATCGCGTGAGCAGTTCTTC. This translates into CASSSDRRPSREQFF.

The chain combines TRBV11-2 with TRBJ2-3; D remains ambiguous. Germline CDR1 SGHAT, CDR2 FQNNGV. V shed 2 bases and J shed 4 bases, with 4 bases lying between them. The CDR3 loop spans 12 amino acids. CDR3 bases: TGTGCCAGCAGCTTACCGGCAGATACGCAGTATTTT. Protein sequence: CASSLPADTQYF.

The chain has TRBV3-1 (or the pseudogene TRBV3-2) and TRBJ2-1; TRBD2 matches at 16 bases. V lost 1 base, J lost 4 bases, and 10 bases stayed unmatched. This CDR3 spans 20 amino acids. Germline V CDR1 and CDR2: LGHDT, YNNKEL (reference sequence). The CDR3 here is CASSQVPGLAGGPRYNEQFF. The DNA for the CDR3 is TGTGCCAGCAGCCAAGTTCCGGGACTAGCGGGAGGGCCAAGATACAATGAGCAGTTCTTC.

The chain recombines TRBV7-3 with TRBJ2-3; 7 bases match TRBD2. The CDR3 has 13 amino acids. The germline V gene has CDR1 SGHTA and CDR2 FQGTGA. CDR3 in amino acids: CATSGGGSDTQYF. CDR3 bases: TGTGCTACATCCGGCGGGGGTTCAGATACGCAGTATTTT. Looking up the rest from reference TRBV7-3 and TRBJ2-3 gives the full variable domain: GAGVSQTPSNKVTEKGKYVELRCDPISGHTALYWYRQSLGQGPEFLIYFQGTGAADDSGLPNDRFFAVRPEGSVSTLKIQRTERGDSAVYLCATSGGGSDTQYFGPGTRLTVL.

The rearrangement links TRBV7-2 to TRBJ2-4; D remains ambiguous. The V end was cut by 1 base, the J end by 6 bases, with 7 bases between. Germline V lookup: CDR1 SGHTA, CDR2 FQGNSA. This CDR3 is built from 13 residues. The CDR3 DNA is TGTGCCAGCAGCTTAGAGCTTGCAAACATTCAGTACTTC. It is translated as CASSLELANIQYF.

CDR3 region: CASSLGVRGDSYEQYF. CDR3 DNA sequence: TGTGCCAGCAGCTTAGGGGTCCGGGGGGACTCCTACGAGCAGTACTTC. This rearrangement joins TRBV11-2 to TRBJ2-7, with TRBD2 identical over 7 bases. This CDR3 contains 16 residues. The germline CDR1 and CDR2 sequences are SGHAT and FQNNGV. V lost 1 base and J lost 0; bases outside the gene matches: 6.

The J gene is TRBJ1-6, the V gene TRBV4-1; possible D gene TRBD1, 5 bases. V dropped 4 bases and J dropped 7 bases, with 14 bases sitting between them. CDR1 is MGHRA and CDR2 is YSYEKL in the germline V gene. The CDR3 runs to 15 residues. The CDR3 sequence: CASSPRQGENSPLHF. CDR3 nucleotides: TGCGCCAGCAGCCCGCGTCAGGGCGAAAATTCACCCCTCCACTTT.

Only one count was recorded for this clone. This sequence joins TRBV30 and TRBJ2-5; 11 nucleotides agree with TRBD1. CDR3 size: 16 residues. CDR1 is GTSNPN and CDR2 is SVGIG in the germline V gene (reference sequence). After removal of 2 bases from V and 5 bases from J, the junction contained 10 bases not matched to a gene. CDR3 loop: CAWSKDRGHKGETQYF. Here the CDR3 DNA reads TGTGCCTGGAGTAAGGACAGGGGGCACAAAGGGGAGACCCAGTACTTC.